These 3 T cell receptor beta chains were sequenced from one sample in a study of blood T cell repertoires in COVID-19. Assay used: immunoSEQ multiplex PCR; TCRdb lists only in-frame clones, some missing. This table holds some 100,000 clones, 88% found once. Material for sequencing was peripheral blood. All receptors derive from a woman between 55 and 75 years old with acute or convalescent COVID-19.

The V and J genes are TRBV28 and TRBJ1-5; 10 bases are shared with TRBD1. The V segment lost 10 bases and the J segment 4 bases; nucleotides outside the gene matches: 4. This CDR3 is built from 13 residues. The germline CDR1 and CDR2 sequences are MDHEN and SYDVKM. This CDR3 reads CATWDRGNQPQHF. The CDR3 coding sequence is TGTGCCACCTGGGACAGGGGAAATCAGCCCCAGCATTTT.

The chain couples TRBV4-2 to TRBJ1-4, with 7 bases that match TRBD1. The CDR3 is made up of 15 amino acids. The J segment lost 6 bases and the V segment lost 1 base, leaving 5 bases of the junction unmatched. CDR1 and CDR2 (germline): LGHNA, YNFKEQ. The CDR3 is CASSQVGGTDEKLFF. The CDR3 nucleotides are TGTGCCAGCAGCCAAGTTGGAGGGACAGATGAAAAACTGTTTTTT.

The chain uses TRBV19 and TRBJ1-1, with no clear D. The CDR3 consists of 13 residues. The germline V and J ends were trimmed by 10 bases and 6 bases, with 18 bases remaining between them. CDR1 is LNHDA and CDR2 is SQIVND in the germline V gene (reference sequence). CDR3 coding DNA: TGTGCCATCCGGCACCCAGGCCATCCTGAAGCTTTCTTT. Its protein is CAIRHPGHPEAFF.